This T cell receptor beta chain is drawn from a study of blood T cell repertoires in COVID-19. Followed longitudinally, the Seattle patients had been enrolled during active infection. Per the original methods: Counts of nucleated cells, estimated from reference gene primer amplification, were obtained. Some clones are missing from TCRdb's copy, which holds only in-frame ones; the method was immunoSEQ multiplex PCR. From that table come the V and J calls and clone size; the DNA was used to work out D and trimming. Of hundreds of thousands of clones in the sample, about 88% were seen once. The CDR3 covers 14 residues. Germline values: CDR1 KGHDR, CDR2 SFDVKD. Trimming took 4 bases from V and 4 from J; bases not matched to a gene: 5.

The clonotype was recovered from a woman aged 45-65 years with COVID-19, enrolled during active disease. Sequences were obtained from peripheral blood. The rearrangement links TRBV24-1 to TRBJ1-2; 7 positions agree with TRBD1. CDR3 region: CATSDPGQPYGYTF. The CDR3 nucleotides read TGTGCCACCAGTGACCCGGGACAGCCCTATGGCTACACCTTC.